This T cell receptor beta chain emerged from a study of T cell changes during pregnancy in multiple sclerosis. The sample holds many counts of this clone. The CDR3 sequence is 14 residues long. Germline values: CDR1 LNHDA, CDR2 SQIVND (reference sequence). V shed 9 bases and J shed 3 bases, with 16 bases lying between them. The data were produced by immunoSEQ multiplex PCR, yet TCRdb's version contains in-frame clones alone and is incomplete. Here the sample spans 70,000 to 95,000 clones, almost 95% being singletons. This sample comprised peripheral blood, obtained in the third trimester of pregnancy. The sequence derives from a female donor with multiple sclerosis, enrolled in a pregnancy study. The chain couples TRBV19 to TRBJ2-3, with D perhaps matching TRBD2 (6 bases). CDR3 sequence: CASSGFGGTDTQYF. For the CDR3, the DNA is TGTGCCAGCTCTGGCTTCGGGGGAACAGATACGCAGTATTTT.